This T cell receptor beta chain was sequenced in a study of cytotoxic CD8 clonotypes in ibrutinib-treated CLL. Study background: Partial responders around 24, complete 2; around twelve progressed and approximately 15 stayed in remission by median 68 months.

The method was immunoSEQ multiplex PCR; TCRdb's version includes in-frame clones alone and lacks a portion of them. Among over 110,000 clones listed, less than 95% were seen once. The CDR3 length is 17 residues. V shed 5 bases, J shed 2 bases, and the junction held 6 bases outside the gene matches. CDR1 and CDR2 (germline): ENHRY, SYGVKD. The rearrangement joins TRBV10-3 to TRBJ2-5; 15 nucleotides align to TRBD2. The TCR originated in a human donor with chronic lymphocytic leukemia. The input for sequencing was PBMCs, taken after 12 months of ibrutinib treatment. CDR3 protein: CAISTGLAGGQQETQYF. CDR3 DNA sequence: TGTGCCATCAGTACCGGACTAGCGGGAGGGCAACAAGAGACCCAGTACTTC.